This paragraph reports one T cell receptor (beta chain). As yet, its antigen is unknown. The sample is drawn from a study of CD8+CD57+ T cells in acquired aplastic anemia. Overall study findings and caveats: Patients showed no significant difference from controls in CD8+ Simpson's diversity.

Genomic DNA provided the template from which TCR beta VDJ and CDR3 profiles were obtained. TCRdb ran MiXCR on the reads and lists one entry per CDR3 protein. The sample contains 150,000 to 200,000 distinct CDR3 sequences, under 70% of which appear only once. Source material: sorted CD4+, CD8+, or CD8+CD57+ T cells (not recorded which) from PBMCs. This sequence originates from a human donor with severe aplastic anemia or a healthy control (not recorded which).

CDR3 sequence reads: CASSQEQNFNYGYTF. In DNA form, the CDR3 reads TGCGCCAGCAGCCAAGAACAGAACTTTAACTATGGCTACACCTTC. The chain carries TRBV4-1 and TRBJ1-2; D is ambiguous. V shed 0 bases and J shed 1 base, with 9 bases lying between them. CDR1 and CDR2 (germline): MGHRA, YSYEKL. CDR3 length: 15 amino acids.